This T cell receptor beta chain was profiled in a study of OX40 agonist ivuxolimab in advanced cancers. This CDR3 comprises 16 residues. The germline CDR1 and CDR2 sequences are KGHSH and LQKENI. V was pared by 3 bases and J by 4 bases, with 12 bases of the junction left unmatched. Assay used: immunoSEQ multiplex PCR; TCRdb lists only in-frame clones, some missing. The sample comprises 30,000 to 35,000 clones, 75% to 90% of which are singletons, and 25% to 40% rests with the top ten. Source: CD4+ or CD8+ T cells sorted from blood, taken in a trial of the OX40 agonist ivuxolimab. The TCR originated in an adult with an advanced solid tumor such as melanoma, head and neck, liver or kidney cancer. The V gene is TRBV18, the J gene TRBJ2-7; 7 positions agree with TRBD2. The CDR3 coding sequence is TGTGCCAGCTCACCGCTTGGACGGGGGGAAAGATACGAGCAGTACTTC. Amino acids: CASSPLGRGERYEQYF.